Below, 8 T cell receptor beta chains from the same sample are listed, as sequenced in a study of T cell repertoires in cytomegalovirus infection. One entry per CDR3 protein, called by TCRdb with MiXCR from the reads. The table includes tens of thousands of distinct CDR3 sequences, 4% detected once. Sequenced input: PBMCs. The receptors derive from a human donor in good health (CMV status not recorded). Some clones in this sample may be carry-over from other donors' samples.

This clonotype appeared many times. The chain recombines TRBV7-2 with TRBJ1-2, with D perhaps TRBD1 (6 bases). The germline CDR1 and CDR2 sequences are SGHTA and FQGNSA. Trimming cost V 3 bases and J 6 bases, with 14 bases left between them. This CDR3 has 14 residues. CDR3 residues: CASSLHRVGHGYTF. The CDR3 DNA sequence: TGTGCCAGCAGCTTGCACAGGGTGGGCCATGGCTACACCTTC.

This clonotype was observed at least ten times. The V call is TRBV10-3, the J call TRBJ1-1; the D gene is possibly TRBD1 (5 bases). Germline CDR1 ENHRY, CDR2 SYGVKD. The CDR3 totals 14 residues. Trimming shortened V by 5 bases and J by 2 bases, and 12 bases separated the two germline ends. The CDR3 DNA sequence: TGTGCCATCAGTCAGGGCCAGGTCAACACTGAAGCTTTCTTT. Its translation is CAISQGQVNTEAFF.

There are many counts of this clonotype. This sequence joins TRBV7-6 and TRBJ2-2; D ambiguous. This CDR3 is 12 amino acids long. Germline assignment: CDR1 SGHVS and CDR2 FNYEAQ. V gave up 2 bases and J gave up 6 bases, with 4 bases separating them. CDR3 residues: CASSLMSGELFF. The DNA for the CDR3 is TGTGCCAGCAGCTTAATGTCCGGGGAGCTGTTTTTT.

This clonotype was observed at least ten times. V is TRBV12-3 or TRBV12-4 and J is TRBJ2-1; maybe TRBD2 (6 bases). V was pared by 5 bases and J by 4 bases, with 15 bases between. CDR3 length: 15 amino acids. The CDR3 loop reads CASSPRLGRYNEQFF. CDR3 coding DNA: TGTGCCAGCAGTCCGCGACTAGGTCGGTACAATGAGCAGTTCTTC.

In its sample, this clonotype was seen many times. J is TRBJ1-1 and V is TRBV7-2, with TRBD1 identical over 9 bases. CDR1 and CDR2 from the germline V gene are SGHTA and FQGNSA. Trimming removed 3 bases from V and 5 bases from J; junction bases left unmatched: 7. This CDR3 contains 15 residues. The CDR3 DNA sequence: TGTGCCAGCAGCTTTGGCGGGACAGGGTTTACTGAAGCTTTCTTT. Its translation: CASSFGGTGFTEAFF.

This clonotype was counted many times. CDR3 residues: CASSLVGSVNQPQHF. The CDR3 DNA is TGTGCCAGCAGCTTAGTTGGGAGCGTAAATCAGCCCCAGCATTTT. V is TRBV7-2 and J is TRBJ1-5; unclear D gene. CDR3 length: 15 residues. Germline CDR1 and CDR2: SGHTA and FQGNSA. The germline V and J ends were trimmed by 1 base and 4 bases, with 11 bases remaining between them.

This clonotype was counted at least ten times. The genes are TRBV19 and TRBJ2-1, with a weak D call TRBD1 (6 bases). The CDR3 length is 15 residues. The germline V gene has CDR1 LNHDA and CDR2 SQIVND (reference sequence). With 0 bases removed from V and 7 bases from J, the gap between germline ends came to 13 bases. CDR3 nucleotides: TGTGCCAGTAGTATAGATGGGGGCAGACAAAATGAGCAGTTCTTC. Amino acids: CASSIDGGRQNEQFF.

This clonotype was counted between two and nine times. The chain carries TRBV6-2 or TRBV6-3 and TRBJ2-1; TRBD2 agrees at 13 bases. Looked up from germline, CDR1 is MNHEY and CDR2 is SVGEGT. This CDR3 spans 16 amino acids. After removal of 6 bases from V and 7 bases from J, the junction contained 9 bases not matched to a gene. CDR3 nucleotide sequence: TGTGCCAGCAGACCACCGACTAGCGGGGGGTGGAATGAGCAGTTCTTC. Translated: CASRPPTSGGWNEQFF.